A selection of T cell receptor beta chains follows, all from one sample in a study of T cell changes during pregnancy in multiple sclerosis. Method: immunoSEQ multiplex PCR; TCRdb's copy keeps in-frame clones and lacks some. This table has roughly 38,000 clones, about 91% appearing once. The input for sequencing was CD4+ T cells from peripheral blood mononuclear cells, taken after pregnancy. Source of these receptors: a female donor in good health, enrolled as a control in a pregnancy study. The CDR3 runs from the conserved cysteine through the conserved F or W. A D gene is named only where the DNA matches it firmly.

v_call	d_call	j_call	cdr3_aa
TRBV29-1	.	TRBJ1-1	CSVGTANTEAFF
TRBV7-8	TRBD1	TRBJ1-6	CASRRDRLASYNSPLHF
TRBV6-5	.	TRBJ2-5	CASSGGQETQYF
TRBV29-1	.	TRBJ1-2	CSVETGGYTF
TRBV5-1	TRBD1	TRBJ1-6	CASSPFIRQGRNSPLHF
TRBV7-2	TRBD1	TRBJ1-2	CASSPRQGWVDYGYTF
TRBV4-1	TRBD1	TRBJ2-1	CASSHPGQGAHNEQFF
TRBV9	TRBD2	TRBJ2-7	CASSVSGSPHEQYF
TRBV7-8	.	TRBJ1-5	CASSSNAGNQPQHF
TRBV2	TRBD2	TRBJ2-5	CASSGTGLAGETQYF
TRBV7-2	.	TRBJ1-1	CASSFGTLNTEAFF
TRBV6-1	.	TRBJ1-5	CASSEVYSGNSNQPQHF
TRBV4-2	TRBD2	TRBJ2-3	CASSQESAGSASTDTQYF
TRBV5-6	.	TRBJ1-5	CASSTQGKSEPQHF
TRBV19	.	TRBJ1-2	CASSIRESGYTF
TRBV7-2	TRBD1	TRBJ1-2	CASTTGGGWGYGYTF
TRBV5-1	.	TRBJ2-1	CASSLDPSSYNEQFF
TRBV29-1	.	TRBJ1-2	CSVGGGSGYTF
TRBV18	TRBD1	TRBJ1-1	CASSPGQVASEAFF
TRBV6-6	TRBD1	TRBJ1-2	CASRRGQGDYGYTF
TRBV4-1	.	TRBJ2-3	CASSQVSGLSTDTQYF
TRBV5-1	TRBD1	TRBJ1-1	CASSLGTGLNTEAFF
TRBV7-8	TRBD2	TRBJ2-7	CASSLTSGRALGEQYF
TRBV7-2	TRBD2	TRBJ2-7	CASSFSGSGRYEQYF
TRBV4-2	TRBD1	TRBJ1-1	CASSSHGTGSSTEAFF
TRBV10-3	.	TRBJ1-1	CAIRAMTELNTEAFF
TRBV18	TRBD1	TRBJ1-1	CASSLDRGNTEAFF
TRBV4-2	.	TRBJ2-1	CASSRGESSYNEQFF
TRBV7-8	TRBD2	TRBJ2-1	CASSFLELAGDDEQFF
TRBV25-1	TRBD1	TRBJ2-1	CASSKGQGAFDEQFF
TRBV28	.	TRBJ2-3	CASTPGGSTDTQYF
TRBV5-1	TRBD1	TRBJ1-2	CASSSQTGIHGYTF
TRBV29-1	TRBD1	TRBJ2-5	CSTGQGRGETQYF
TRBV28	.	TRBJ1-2	CATTGGGNYGYTF
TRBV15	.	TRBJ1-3	CATSPRGSGNTIYF
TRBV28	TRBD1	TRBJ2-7	CASSLLGQGAAGF
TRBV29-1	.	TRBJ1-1	CSVGARDTLNTEAFF
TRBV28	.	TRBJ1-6	CASSFAGLSPLHF
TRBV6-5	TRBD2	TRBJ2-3	CASSYSQRGGLDTQYF
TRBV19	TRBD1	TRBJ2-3	CASSISGTVGTDTQYF
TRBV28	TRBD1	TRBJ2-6	CASSLTGVGSGANVLTF
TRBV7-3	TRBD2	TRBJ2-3	CASSPTGLARDTQYF
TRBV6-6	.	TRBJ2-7	CASSYSISYEQYF
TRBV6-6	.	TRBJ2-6	CASSPNFRSGANVLTF
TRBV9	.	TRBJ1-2	CASSAPEVPGYTF
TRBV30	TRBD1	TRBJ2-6	CAWSRGGGGANVLTF
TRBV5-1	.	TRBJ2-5	CASSPLGGPETQYF
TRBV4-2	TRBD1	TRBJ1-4	CASSQDGTGDNEKLFF
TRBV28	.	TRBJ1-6	CASSQPEGPPLHF
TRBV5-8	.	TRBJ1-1	CASSLWREAFF
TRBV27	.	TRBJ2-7	CASRYGEDLEQYF
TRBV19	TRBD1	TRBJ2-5	CASSGQGAGETQYF
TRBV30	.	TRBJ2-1	CAWRIWSSGSYNEQFF
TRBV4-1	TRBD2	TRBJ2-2	CASSQVFRTSGATGELFF
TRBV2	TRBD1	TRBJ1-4	CASSASTGGDGKLFF
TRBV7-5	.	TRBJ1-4	CVRTHGGGIGEKLFF
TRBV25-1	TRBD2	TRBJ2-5	CASSDLRGVLETQYF
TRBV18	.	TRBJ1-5	CASSTVGEPQHF
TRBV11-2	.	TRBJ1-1	CASSLTTGNTEAFF
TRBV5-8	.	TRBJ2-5	CASSPRETQYF